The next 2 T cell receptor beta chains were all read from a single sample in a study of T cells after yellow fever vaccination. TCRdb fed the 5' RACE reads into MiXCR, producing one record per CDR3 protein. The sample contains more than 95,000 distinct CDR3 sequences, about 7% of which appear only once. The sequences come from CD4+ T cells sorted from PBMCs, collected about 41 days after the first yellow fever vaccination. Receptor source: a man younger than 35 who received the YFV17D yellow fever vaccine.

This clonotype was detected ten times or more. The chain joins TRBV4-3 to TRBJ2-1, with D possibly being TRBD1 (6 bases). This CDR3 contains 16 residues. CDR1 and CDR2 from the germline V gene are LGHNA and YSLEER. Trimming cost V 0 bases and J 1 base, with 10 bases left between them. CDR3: CASSQEPQGSYNEQFF. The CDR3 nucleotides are TGCGCCAGCAGCCAAGAGCCACAGGGTTCCTACAATGAGCAGTTCTTC.

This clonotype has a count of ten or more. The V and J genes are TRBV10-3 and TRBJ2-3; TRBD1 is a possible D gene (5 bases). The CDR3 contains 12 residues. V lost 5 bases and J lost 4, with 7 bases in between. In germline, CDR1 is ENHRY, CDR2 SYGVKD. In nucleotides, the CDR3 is TGTGCCATCAGTACCAGGGCAGATACGCAGTATTTT. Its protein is CAISTRADTQYF.